This T cell receptor beta chain was sequenced for a study of response to subunit inactivated influenza vaccine. General study points: The authors put forward the suggestion that each seasonal influenza vaccination may bring in only a limited number of new T cells.

In TCRdb, the RT-PCR reads were re-called with MiXCR into one record per CDR3 protein. This table has 530,000 or so distinct CDR3 sequences, about 10% appearing once. Turning to this clonotype: Antigen unknown.

The CDR3 is 12 residues long. Germline CDR1 reads ENHRY; CDR2 reads SYGVKD. Trimming took 0 bases from V and 11 from J, leaving 10 bases between them. The clonotype originates from a man between 45 and 60 years old who received an inactivated influenza vaccine. J is TRBJ2-5 and V is TRBV10-3, with no clear D. Here the sequenced sample was PBMCs from blood, taken on the day of vaccination. The CDR3 region is CAISESRQTQYF. The DNA of the CDR3 is TGTGCCATCAGTGAGTCGCGCCAAACGCAGTACTTC.